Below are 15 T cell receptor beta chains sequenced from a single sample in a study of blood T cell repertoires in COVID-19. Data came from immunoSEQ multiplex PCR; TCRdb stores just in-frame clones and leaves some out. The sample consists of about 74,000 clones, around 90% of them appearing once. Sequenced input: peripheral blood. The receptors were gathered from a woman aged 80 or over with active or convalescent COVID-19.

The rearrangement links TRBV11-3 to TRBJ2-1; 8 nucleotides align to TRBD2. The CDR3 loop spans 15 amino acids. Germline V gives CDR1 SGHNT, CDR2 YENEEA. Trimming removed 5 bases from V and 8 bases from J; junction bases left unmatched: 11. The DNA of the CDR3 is TGTGCCAGCAGCGGTCAGGGACTAGTACTCGATGAGCAGTTCTTC. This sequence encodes CASSGQGLVLDEQFF.

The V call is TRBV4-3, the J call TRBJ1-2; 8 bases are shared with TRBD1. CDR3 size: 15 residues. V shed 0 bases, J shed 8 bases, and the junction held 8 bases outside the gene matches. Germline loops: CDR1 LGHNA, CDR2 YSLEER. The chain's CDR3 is CASSQDPRQGAGYTF. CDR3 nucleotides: TGCGCCAGCAGCCAAGATCCGAGGCAGGGGGCGGGCTACACCTTC.

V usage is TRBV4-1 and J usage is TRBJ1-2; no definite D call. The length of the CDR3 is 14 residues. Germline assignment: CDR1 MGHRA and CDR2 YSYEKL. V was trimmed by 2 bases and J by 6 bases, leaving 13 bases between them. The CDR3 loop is CASSQPENGHGYTF. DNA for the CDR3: TGCGCCAGCAGCCAACCCGAGAACGGTCATGGCTACACCTTC.

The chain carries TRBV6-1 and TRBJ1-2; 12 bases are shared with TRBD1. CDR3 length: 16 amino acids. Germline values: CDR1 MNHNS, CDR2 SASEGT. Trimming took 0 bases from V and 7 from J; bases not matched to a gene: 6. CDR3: CASSEALGTGGTGYTF. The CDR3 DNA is TGTGCCAGCAGTGAAGCGCTAGGGACAGGGGGCACTGGCTACACCTTC.

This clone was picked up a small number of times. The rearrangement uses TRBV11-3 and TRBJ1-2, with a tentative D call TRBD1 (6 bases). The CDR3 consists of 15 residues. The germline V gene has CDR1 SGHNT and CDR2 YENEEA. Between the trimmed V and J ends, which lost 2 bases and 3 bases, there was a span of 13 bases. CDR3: CASSLQSQGDYGYTF. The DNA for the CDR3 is TGTGCCAGCAGCTTACAGTCACAGGGAGACTATGGCTACACCTTC.

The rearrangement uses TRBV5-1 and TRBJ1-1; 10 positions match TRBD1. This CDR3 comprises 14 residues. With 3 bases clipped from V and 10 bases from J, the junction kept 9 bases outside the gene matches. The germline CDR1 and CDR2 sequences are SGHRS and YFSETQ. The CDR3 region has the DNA TGCGCCAGCAGCTCGGGGACAGGGGAATGGGGAGCTTTCTTT. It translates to CASSSGTGEWGAFF.

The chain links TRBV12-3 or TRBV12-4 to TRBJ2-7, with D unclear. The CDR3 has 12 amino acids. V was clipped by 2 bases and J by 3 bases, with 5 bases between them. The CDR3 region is CASSLSVYEQYF. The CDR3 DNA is TGTGCCAGCAGTTTAAGCGTCTACGAGCAGTACTTC.

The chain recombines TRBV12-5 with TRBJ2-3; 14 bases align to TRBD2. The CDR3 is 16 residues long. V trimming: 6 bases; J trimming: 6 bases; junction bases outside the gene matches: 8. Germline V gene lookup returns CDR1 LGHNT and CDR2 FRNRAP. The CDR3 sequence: CASGSGTSGRRDTQYF. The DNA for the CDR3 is TGTGCTAGTGGATCCGGGACTAGCGGGAGAAGGGATACGCAGTATTTT.

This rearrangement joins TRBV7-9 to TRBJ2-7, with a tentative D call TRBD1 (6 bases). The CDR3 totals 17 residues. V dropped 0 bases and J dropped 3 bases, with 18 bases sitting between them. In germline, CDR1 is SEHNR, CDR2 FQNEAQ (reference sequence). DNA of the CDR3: TGTGCCAGCAGCTTAGCGGCAGTACAGGGAGTATACTACGAGCAGTACTTC. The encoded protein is CASSLAAVQGVYYEQYF.

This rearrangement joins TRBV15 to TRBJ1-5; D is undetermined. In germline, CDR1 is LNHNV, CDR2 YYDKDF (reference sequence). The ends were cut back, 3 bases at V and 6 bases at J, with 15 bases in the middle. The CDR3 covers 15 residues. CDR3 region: CATSRGAASGQPQHF. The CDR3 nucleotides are TGTGCCACCAGCAGGGGAGCGGCGTCTGGTCAGCCCCAGCATTTT.

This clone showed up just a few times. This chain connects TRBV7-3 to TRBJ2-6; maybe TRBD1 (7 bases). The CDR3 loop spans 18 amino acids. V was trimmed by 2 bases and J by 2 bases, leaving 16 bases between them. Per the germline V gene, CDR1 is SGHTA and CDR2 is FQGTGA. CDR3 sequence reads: CASSLHARGRPGANVLTF. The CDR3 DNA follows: TGTGCCAGCAGCTTACACGCCAGGGGGAGGCCTGGGGCCAACGTCCTGACTTTC.

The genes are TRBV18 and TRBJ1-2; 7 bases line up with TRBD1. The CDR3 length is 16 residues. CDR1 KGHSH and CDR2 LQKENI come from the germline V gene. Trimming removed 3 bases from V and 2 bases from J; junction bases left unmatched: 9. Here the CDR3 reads CASSPRGQALNYGYTF. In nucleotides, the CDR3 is TGTGCCAGCTCACCCCGCGGACAGGCCCTCAACTATGGCTACACCTTC.

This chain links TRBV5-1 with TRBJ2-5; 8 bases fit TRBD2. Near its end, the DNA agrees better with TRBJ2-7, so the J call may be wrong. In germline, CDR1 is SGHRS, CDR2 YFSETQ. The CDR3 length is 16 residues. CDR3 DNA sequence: TGCGCCAGCAGCTTGATAAGCGGGGGCACCCTCTACGAGCAGTACTTC. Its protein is CASSLISGGTLYEQYF.

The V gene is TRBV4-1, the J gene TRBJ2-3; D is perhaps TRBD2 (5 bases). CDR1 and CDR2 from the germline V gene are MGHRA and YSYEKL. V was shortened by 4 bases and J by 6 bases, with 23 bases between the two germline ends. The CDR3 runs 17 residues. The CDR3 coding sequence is TGCGCCAGCAGCCTAAGAACCCTCGGGGATTACCAGGATACGCAGTATTTT. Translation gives CASSLRTLGDYQDTQYF.

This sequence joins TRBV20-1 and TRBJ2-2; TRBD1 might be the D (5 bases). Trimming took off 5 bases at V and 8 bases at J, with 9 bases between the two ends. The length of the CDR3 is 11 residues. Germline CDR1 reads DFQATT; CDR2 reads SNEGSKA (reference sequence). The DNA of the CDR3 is TGCAGTGCTGCAAGGGGAGGGGAGCTGTTTTTT. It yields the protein CSAARGGELFF.